Below, 19 T cell receptor beta chains from the same sample are listed, as sequenced in a study of CD8 T cell repertoires and HIV-1 epitope variants. Profiling relied on immunoSEQ multiplex PCR, and the TCRdb table lists in-frame clones only, not all of them. Of a few thousand clones detected, over 60% appear once; the ten largest clones hold 41%. No antigen has been identified for these receptors. The sequenced material came from cultured CD8+ T cells derived from PBMCs. Every receptor here comes from a male donor with HIV.

V gene TRBV6-5 combines with J gene TRBJ1-2; no clear D. V lost 8 bases and J 0 bases, leaving 10 bases between the germline ends. Per the germline V gene, CDR1 is MNHEY and CDR2 is SVGAGI. The CDR3 covers 13 residues. The DNA of the CDR3 is TGTGCCAGCTCCTACGGAGCTAACTATGGCTACACCTTC. Its protein is CASSYGANYGYTF.

The V gene is TRBV30, the J gene TRBJ1-2, with 8 bases identical to TRBD1. J gave up 9 bases and V 4 bases, and 7 bases lay outside the gene matches. Germline loops: CDR1 GTSNPN, CDR2 SVGIG (reference sequence). This CDR3 is 12 amino acids long. CDR3 amino acids: CAWIPGGLRYTF. DNA of the CDR3: TGTGCCTGGATCCCAGGGGGCCTGCGCTACACCTTC.

The chain couples TRBV14 to TRBJ2-1; 9 bases line up with TRBD2. The CDR3 spans 16 residues. The V and J ends lost 0 bases and 12 bases, in that order; junction bases with no gene match: 12. CDR1 and CDR2 (germline): SGHDN, FVKESK. The CDR3 DNA reads as TGTGCCAGCAGCCAAGATATCCTAGCGGGGCCCGGGGGGCAGTTCTTC. Translating it yields CASSQDILAGPGGQFF. Combining the CDR3 with reference TRBV14 and TRBJ2-1 gives the whole variable domain EAGVTQFPSHSVIEKGQTVTLRCDPISGHDNLYWYRRVMGKEIKFLLHFVKESKQDESGMPNNRFLAERTGGTYSTLKVQPAELEDSGVYFCASSQDILAGPGGQFFGPGTRLTVL.

J is TRBJ2-7 and V is TRBV5-8; 7 nucleotides agree with TRBD1. V shed 0 bases, J shed 0 bases, and the junction held 3 bases outside the gene matches. Germline CDR1 SGHTS, CDR2 YDEGEE. The CDR3 spans 15 residues. CDR3 coding DNA: TGTGCCAGCAGCTTGGGGGACAGTGACTCCTACGAGCAGTACTTC. As protein: CASSLGDSDSYEQYF.

The rearrangement uses TRBV2 and TRBJ2-5; D remains ambiguous. V lost 7 bases and J 3 bases, leaving 6 bases between the germline ends. The CDR3 loop spans 11 amino acids. Germline V lookup: CDR1 SNHLY, CDR2 FYNNEI. The CDR3 spells CASTQEETQYF. CDR3 DNA sequence: TGTGCCAGCACCCAGGAAGAGACCCAGTACTTC.

This CDR3 is CASSLGPPTASYEQYF. CDR3 nucleotides: TGTGCCAGCAGCTTGGGACCGCCGACTGCCTCCTACGAGCAGTACTTC. The chain carries TRBV13 and TRBJ2-7; D possibly matches TRBD1 or TRBD2 (5 bases each). The CDR3 extends over 16 amino acids. CDR1 and CDR2 (germline): PRHDT, FYEKMQ (reference sequence). The ends were cut back, 3 bases at V and 0 bases at J, with 15 bases in the middle. Supplemented by reference TRBV13 and TRBJ2-7, the full variable domain reads AAGVIQSPRHLIKEKRETATLKCYPIPRHDTVYWYQQGPGQDPQFLISFYEKMQSDKGSIPDRFSAQQFSDYHSELNMSSLELGDSALYFCASSLGPPTASYEQYFGPGTRLTVT.

In its sample, this clone was seen once. This chain connects TRBV10-3 to TRBJ2-7, with 7 bases that match TRBD1. V dropped 4 bases and J dropped 1; count of bases not matched to a gene: 13. Germline V lookup: CDR1 ENHRY, CDR2 SYGVKD. The CDR3 is 17 residues long. The CDR3 coding sequence is TGTGCCATCAGTGGATATGGGACAGCCACCATTTCCTACGAGCAGTACTTC. Amino acids: CAISGYGTATISYEQYF.

The gene calls are TRBV9 and TRBJ1-4; TRBD1 aligns across 9 bases. The CDR3 contains 15 residues. V trimming: 3 bases; J trimming: 5 bases; junction bases outside the gene matches: 5. Germline V CDR1 and CDR2: SGDLS, YYNGEE. CDR3 sequence reads: CASSATGTGNEKLFF. In DNA, the CDR3 is TGTGCCAGCAGCGCGACCGGGACAGGGAATGAAAAACTGTTTTTT.

This sequence joins TRBV11-2 and TRBJ2-1; the D is unclear. Germline V CDR1 and CDR2: SGHAT, FQNNGV. Trimming removed 1 base from V and 3 bases from J, with 10 bases in between. This CDR3 comprises 15 residues. The CDR3, as DNA: TGTGCCAGCAGCTTAGGGGGAAGCATCTACAATGAGCAGTTCTTC. It codes for CASSLGGSIYNEQFF.

The chain carries TRBV11-2 and TRBJ1-1; D is unresolved. The germline CDR1 and CDR2 sequences are SGHAT and FQNNGV. V was cut by 0 bases and J by 0 bases, with 8 bases left in between. The CDR3 covers 15 residues. The CDR3 loop is CASSLELAMNTEAFF. CDR3 nucleotide sequence: TGTGCCAGCAGCTTAGAGCTAGCCATGAACACTGAAGCTTTCTTT.

The V gene is TRBV7-6, the J gene TRBJ2-5, with D perhaps matching TRBD1 or TRBD2 (5 bases each). Trimming removed 2 bases from V and 4 bases from J, with 14 bases in between. This CDR3 is 15 amino acids long. The germline CDR1 and CDR2 sequences are SGHVS and FNYEAQ. The CDR3 reads CASSLLGGSGETQYF. The CDR3 DNA is TGTGCCAGCAGCTTACTTGGGGGAAGTGGAGAGACCCAGTACTTC.

The rearrangement links TRBV2 to TRBJ2-1; tentatively, D is TRBD2 (7 bases). V dropped 5 bases and J dropped 6 bases, with 23 bases sitting between them. This CDR3 contains 17 residues. Germline loops: CDR1 SNHLY, CDR2 FYNNEI. The DNA of the CDR3 is TGTGCCAGCAGTCCGCTTAGCGGAGGGGGGGCGTTCAATGAGCAGTTCTTC. Translating it yields CASSPLSGGGAFNEQFF.

This clone was found a few times. The chain employs TRBV11-1 and TRBJ1-6; D is unclear. This CDR3 is 13 amino acids long. Germline V CDR1 and CDR2: SGHAT, FQDESV (reference sequence). Deletions cut 2 bases from V and 7 bases from J, with 6 bases between. The CDR3 loop is CASSLISNSPLHF. The CDR3 DNA reads TGTGCCAGCAGCTTAATTTCGAATTCACCCCTCCACTTT.

The rearrangement joins TRBV19 to TRBJ2-3; weak D call: TRBD1 (5 bases). V was cut by 8 bases and J by 0 bases, with 12 bases left in between. The CDR3 consists of 14 residues. The germline CDR1 and CDR2 sequences are LNHDA and SQIVND (reference sequence). DNA of the CDR3: TGTGCCAGTGCGGACAAGTTTAGCACAGATACGCAGTATTTT. As protein: CASADKFSTDTQYF.

The chain uses TRBV28 and TRBJ1-5, with no clear D. CDR3 length: 13 amino acids. The germline V and J ends were trimmed by 2 bases and 11 bases, with 13 bases remaining between them. Germline values: CDR1 MDHEN, CDR2 SYDVKM. CDR3 residues: CASSLVDLRAQHF. The CDR3 DNA reads as TGTGCCAGCAGTTTAGTGGATCTTAGGGCCCAGCATTTT.

V is TRBV9 and J is TRBJ2-1; D is unclear. The CDR3 consists of 15 residues. Trimming cost V 0 bases and J 3 bases, with 10 bases left between them. Germline V gene lookup returns CDR1 SGDLS and CDR2 YYNGEE. For the CDR3, the DNA is TGTGCCAGCAGCGTAGACGGGCAGAGCTACAATGAGCAGTTCTTC. Amino acids: CASSVDGQSYNEQFF.

The chain recombines TRBV2 with TRBJ1-4; D may be TRBD1 (6 bases). The CDR3 consists of 13 residues. With 11 bases removed from V and 5 bases from J, the gap between germline ends came to 15 bases. Germline assignment: CDR1 SNHLY and CDR2 FYNNEI. CDR3 coding DNA: TGTGCCTGGGGGGGGCAGACCAATGAAAAACTGTTTTTT. Its protein product is CAWGGQTNEKLFF.

Comment on this clone: No conserved phenylalanine or tryptophan ends this CDR3, so it is likely a read error. The chain combines TRBV7-6 with TRBJ1-1; D is unclear. This CDR3 is 13 amino acids long. Germline loops: CDR1 SGHVS, CDR2 FNYEAQ. V was pared by 1 base and J by 1 base, with 4 bases between. In nucleotides, the CDR3 is TGTGCCAGCAGCTTAGGGGAGAACACTGAAGCTTTCTCT. This encodes CASSLGENTEAFS.

This clone showed up just a few times. The chain links TRBV15 to TRBJ2-7, with TRBD1 matching 7 bases. V shed 1 base, J shed 2 bases, and the junction held 2 bases outside the gene matches. Germline V CDR1 and CDR2: LNHNV, YYDKDF (reference sequence). The CDR3 runs 14 residues. In DNA form, the CDR3 reads TGTGCCACCAGCAGAGTTAGGGGGCCCTACGAGCAGTACTTC. This gives the protein CATSRVRGPYEQYF.